The 30 T cell receptor beta chains below were found in one sample sequenced in a study of T cell responses to AZD1222 COVID-19 vaccine. Profiled with immunoSEQ multiplex PCR; TCRdb holds only in-frame clones, not every one. The table lists over 150,000 clones, about 88% of them singletons. The material was peripheral blood, obtained on day 0 of AZD1222 vaccination. These TCRs come from an adult in good health.

In DNA form, the CDR3 reads TGTGCCAGCAGCTTTTCGGCGACCGATAATTCACCCCTCCACTTT. Its translation: CASSFSATDNSPLHF. This rearrangement joins TRBV7-6 to TRBJ1-6, with D hard to call. Germline CDR1 SGHVS, CDR2 FNYEAQ. V was clipped by 3 bases and J by 5 bases, with 11 bases between them. The CDR3 consists of 15 residues.

The rearrangement links TRBV18 to TRBJ2-6; 8 bases map to TRBD2. The V gene end was trimmed by 2 bases and the J gene end by 1 base; junction bases not matched to a gene: 7. The CDR3 has 18 amino acids. CDR1 is KGHSH, CDR2 LQKENI, per germline. CDR3: CASSPSGLAGSGANVLTF. DNA of the CDR3: TGTGCCAGCTCACCATCAGGACTAGCCGGATCTGGGGCCAACGTCCTGACTTTC.

This clone has more than one count but fewer than ten. The CDR3 DNA follows: TGTGCCGCCGGGGCTCATGGAAACACCATATATTTT. This gives the protein CAAGAHGNTIYF. The chain joins TRBV12-3 or TRBV12-4 to TRBJ1-3, with a tentative D call TRBD1 (5 bases). The ends were cut back, 11 bases at V and 3 bases at J, with 11 bases in the middle. CDR3 length equals 12 residues.

The chain employs TRBV28 and TRBJ2-2, with TRBD2 matching over 14 bases. The V gene end was trimmed by 10 bases and the J gene end by 2 bases; junction bases not matched to a gene: 21. This CDR3 is 21 amino acids long. Per germline, CDR1 MDHEN and CDR2 SYDVKM. Written as DNA, the CDR3 is TGTGCCACCTCAAAGACCGGGACTAGCGGGGGCCGATTCTTAAACACCGGGGAGCTGTTTTTT. This codes for CATSKTGTSGGRFLNTGELFF.

V is TRBV6-2 or TRBV6-3 and J is TRBJ1-1; D uncertain. Germline CDR1 reads MNHEY; CDR2 reads SVGEGT. CDR3 length: 13 residues. V was trimmed by 4 bases and J by 4 bases, leaving 10 bases between them. CDR3 sequence: CASSFSETTEAFF. The CDR3 DNA is TGTGCCAGCAGTTTTTCGGAAACCACTGAAGCTTTCTTT.

The chain has TRBV7-2 and TRBJ2-2; possible D gene TRBD1, 5 bases. Germline assignment: CDR1 SGHTA and CDR2 FQGNSA. The CDR3 is 15 residues long. Trimming took off 3 bases at V and 5 bases at J, with 13 bases between the two ends. The CDR3 coding sequence is TGTGCCAGCAGCTTGAGACAGATCATTACCGGGGAGCTGTTTTTT. This encodes CASSLRQIITGELFF.

This clone was counted only a few times. This chain joins TRBV5-8 and TRBJ1-2, with TRBD1 matching over 9 bases. This CDR3 has 12 residues. CDR1 is SGHTS, CDR2 YDEGEE, per germline. J was trimmed by 7 bases and V by 5 bases; bases with no gene match: 3. DNA of the CDR3: TGTGCCAGCAGTCGGGACAGGGTTGGCTACACCTTC. Its protein product is CASSRDRVGYTF.

The CDR3 protein is CSVRGRTYYNEQFF. The CDR3, as DNA: TGCAGCGTTAGGGGGCGGACCTACTACAATGAGCAGTTCTTC. J is TRBJ2-1 and V is TRBV29-1; 7 nucleotides line up with TRBD1. The CDR3 sequence is 14 residues long. Germline V CDR1 and CDR2: SQVTM, ANQGSEA. Trimming removed 5 bases from V and 3 bases from J; junction bases left unmatched: 7.

In nucleotides, the CDR3 is TGTGCCAGCAGCTCCAGCCCCCCGGGACAGACCTACGAGCAGTACTTC. Translated: CASSSSPPGQTYEQYF. V usage is TRBV7-9 and J usage is TRBJ2-7, with 7 nucleotides matching TRBD1. The length of the CDR3 is 16 residues. V lost 4 bases to trimming and J lost 2 bases; unmatched junction nucleotides: 11. CDR1 and CDR2 from the germline V gene are SEHNR and FQNEAQ (reference sequence).

The chain is built from TRBV3-1 (or the pseudogene TRBV3-2) and TRBJ1-5, with a possible D match to TRBD1 (6 bases). The CDR3 sequence is 16 residues long. Looked up from germline, CDR1 is LGHDT and CDR2 is YNNKEL (reference sequence). The V gene lost 0 bases and the J gene lost 1 base, with 10 bases spanning the gap. The CDR3 protein is CASSQDRGASNQPQHF. DNA of the CDR3: TGTGCCAGCAGCCAAGACAGGGGCGCGAGCAATCAGCCCCAGCATTTT.

The chain joins TRBV28 to TRBJ2-7; TRBD2 is a possible D gene (6 bases). From germline, CDR1 is MDHEN and CDR2 SYDVKM. This CDR3 comprises 21 residues. V dropped 3 bases and J dropped 7 bases, with 37 bases sitting between them. The DNA of the CDR3 is TGTGCCAGCAGTTTTTATGGTAGGCCACAGCCAGGCGGCGGGGAGGCCGGAGAGCAGTACTTC. Its translation is CASSFYGRPQPGGGEAGEQYF. Full variable domain (missing parts from reference TRBV28 and TRBJ2-7): DVKVTQSSRYLVKRTGEKVFLECVQDMDHENMFWYRQDPGLGLRLIYFSYDVKMKEKGDIPEGYSVSREKKERFSLILESASTNQTSMYLCASSFYGRPQPGGGEAGEQYFGPGTRLTVT.

This clone was observed a few times. The V gene is TRBV10-2, the J gene TRBJ1-6; TRBD1 matches at 10 bases. From germline, CDR1 is WSHSY and CDR2 SAAADI. The V segment lost 6 bases and the J segment 8 bases; nucleotides outside the gene matches: 7. This CDR3 region has 15 residues. The DNA for the CDR3 is TGCGCCAGCAGATTTTCCGGGACAGGGGATTCACCCCTCCACTTT. This codes for CASRFSGTGDSPLHF.

The rearrangement uses TRBV5-6 and TRBJ1-4; D ambiguous. Germline assignment: CDR1 SGHDT and CDR2 YYEEEE. CDR3 length: 14 residues. V was cut by 0 bases and J by 4 bases, with 7 bases left in between. The chain's CDR3 is CASSLDPYNEKLFF. The CDR3 DNA reads as TGTGCCAGCAGCTTGGACCCATATAATGAAAAACTGTTTTTT.

The rearrangement links TRBV6-2 or TRBV6-3 to TRBJ1-1, with TRBD1 matching over 7 bases. J lost 4 bases, V lost 4 bases, and 15 bases had no gene match. The CDR3 contains 17 residues. Germline assignment: CDR1 MNHEY and CDR2 SVGEGT. CDR3 bases: TGTGCCAGCAGTTCCCATCTCGACAGGGTCGTAGGCACTGAAGCTTTCTTT. Protein: CASSSHLDRVVGTEAFF.

J is TRBJ1-2 and V is TRBV7-2, with D tentatively TRBD1 (5 bases). V was cut by 1 base and J by 5 bases, with 14 bases left in between. Germline V gives CDR1 SGHTA, CDR2 FQGNSA. The CDR3 has 15 residues. The chain's CDR3 is CASSLEGEGPYGYTF. As DNA, the CDR3 is TGTGCCAGCAGCTTAGAAGGGGAAGGGCCATATGGCTACACCTTC.

The chain recombines TRBV5-5 with TRBJ2-4, with D possibly being TRBD2 (6 bases). There are 16 residues in the CDR3. CDR1 is SGHKS, CDR2 YYEKEE, per germline (reference sequence). Trimming shortened V by 4 bases and J by 7 bases, and 21 bases separated the two germline ends. The CDR3 DNA reads TGTGCCAGCAGCCCGATGGGGCAGGGACGGGGGAACATTCAGTACTTC. Amino acid sequence: CASSPMGQGRGNIQYF. The full variable domain, its missing parts supplied by reference TRBV5-5 and TRBJ2-4, is DAGVTQSPTHLIKTRGQQVTLRCSPISGHKSVSWYQQVLGQGPQFIFQYYEKEERGRGNFPDRFSARQFPNYSSELNVNALLLGDSALYLCASSPMGQGRGNIQYFGAGTRLSVL.

This rearrangement joins TRBV29-1 to TRBJ1-4; D uncertain. CDR3 size: 12 residues. Trimming shortened V by 5 bases and J by 4 bases, and 8 bases separated the two germline ends. Germline loops: CDR1 SQVTM, CDR2 ANQGSEA. This CDR3 is CSVSPGNEKLFF. CDR3 sequence (DNA): TGCAGCGTTTCCCCCGGTAATGAAAAACTGTTTTTT.

The rearrangement links TRBV27 to TRBJ1-5; possibly TRBD1 for D (5 bases). CDR1 is MNHEY and CDR2 is SMNVEV in the germline V gene (reference sequence). This CDR3 comprises 14 residues. V lost 6 bases and J lost 6, with 15 bases in between. The CDR3 sequence: CASSPGLAFQPQHF. CDR3 bases: TGTGCCAGCAGCCCAGGGCTCGCTTTTCAGCCCCAGCATTTT.

The genes are TRBV5-4 and TRBJ1-1; D perhaps matches TRBD1 (5 bases). Germline CDR1 and CDR2: SGHNT and YYREEE (reference sequence). CDR3 length equals 13 residues. Trimming took 4 bases from V and 6 from J, leaving 13 bases between them. The DNA for the CDR3 is TGTGCCAGCAGCCCCGGACATTTGGCTGAAGCTTTCTTT. Amino acid sequence: CASSPGHLAEAFF.

The chain joins TRBV3-1 (or the pseudogene TRBV3-2) to TRBJ1-1; D is possibly TRBD1 (6 bases). Trimming took off 2 bases at V and 0 bases at J, with 16 bases between the two ends. The germline gives CDR1 LGHDT, CDR2 YNNKEL (reference sequence). The CDR3 covers 17 residues. The CDR3 protein is CASSQQPGGGLNTEAFF. As DNA, the CDR3 is TGTGCCAGCAGCCAACAACCCGGTGGGGGCCTGAACACTGAAGCTTTCTTT.

This chain joins TRBV5-6 and TRBJ2-5; no definite D call. The CDR3 covers 13 residues. The germline V gene has CDR1 SGHDT and CDR2 YYEEEE. V was cut by 0 bases and J by 5 bases, with 8 bases left in between. In DNA form, the CDR3 reads TGTGCCAGCAGCTTGGGCGTGAGGGAGACCCAGTACTTC. This encodes CASSLGVRETQYF.

A word on this clone: The same CDR3 is also encoded by other DNA sequences in this sample. The genes are TRBV3-1 (or the pseudogene TRBV3-2) and TRBJ2-2; D uncertain. The germline V gene has CDR1 LGHDT and CDR2 YNNKEL (reference sequence). The CDR3 spans 12 residues. Trimming took off 4 bases at V and 1 base at J, with 1 base between the two ends. DNA for the CDR3: TGTGCCAGCAGCCTGAACACCGGGGAGCTGTTTTTT. Residues: CASSLNTGELFF.

This sequence joins TRBV4-2 and TRBJ2-4; D is unclear. The V end was cut by 0 bases, the J end by 9 bases, with 12 bases between. This CDR3 contains 14 residues. Germline V lookup: CDR1 LGHNA, CDR2 YNFKEQ. CDR3 sequence (DNA): TGTGCCAGCAGCCAAGACGGACCTCTTTCCATTCAGTACTTC. This gives the protein CASSQDGPLSIQYF.

The chain employs TRBV3-1 (or the pseudogene TRBV3-2) and TRBJ2-7; D possibly corresponds to TRBD2 (5 bases). The CDR3 runs 15 residues. Germline V gene sequence: CDR1 LGHDT, CDR2 YNNKEL (reference sequence). V lost 2 bases and J lost 2, with 13 bases in between. The CDR3 region is CASSQRLDSTYEQYF. CDR3 DNA: TGTGCCAGCAGCCAAAGGTTGGACTCTACCTACGAGCAGTACTTC.

V usage is TRBV3-1 (or the pseudogene TRBV3-2) and J usage is TRBJ2-3, with 9 bases matching TRBD2. V lost 2 bases to trimming and J lost 7 bases; unmatched junction nucleotides: 16. The CDR3 is 18 amino acids. The V gene's germline CDR1 is LGHDT and CDR2 YNNKEL (reference sequence). DNA of the CDR3: TGTGCCAGCAGCCAATTTCACCGTTCGGGGACTAGCCGGAATACGCAGTATTTT. Residues: CASSQFHRSGTSRNTQYF.

The chain joins TRBV15 to TRBJ2-3; D ambiguous. The CDR3 runs 14 residues. CDR1 and CDR2 from the germline V gene are LNHNV and YYDKDF (reference sequence). Trimming left V 0 bases short and J 4 bases short, with 8 bases between. CDR3 nucleotides: TGTGCCACCAGCAGAGAAGGGTGGTCAGATACGCAGTATTTT. This codes for CATSREGWSDTQYF.

The rearrangement links TRBV6-1 to TRBJ1-5; 11 nucleotides line up with TRBD1. Germline values: CDR1 MNHNS, CDR2 SASEGT. This CDR3 region has 18 residues. The junction had 10 bases not matched to a gene; V was cut back by 3 bases and J by 3 bases. The CDR3 loop is CASSDGQGASFLNQPQHF. The CDR3 DNA follows: TGTGCCAGCAGTGATGGACAGGGGGCATCATTTCTCAATCAGCCCCAGCATTTT.

The sample holds one count of this clone. The chain links TRBV28 to TRBJ1-1, with D possibly TRBD1 on 5 matching bases. Germline CDR1 is MDHEN and CDR2 is SYDVKM. The germline V and J ends were trimmed by 9 bases and 4 bases, with 15 bases remaining between them. The length of the CDR3 is 13 residues. The CDR3: CASTGVRGTEAFF. CDR3 in DNA: TGTGCCAGTACGGGGGTTAGAGGCACTGAAGCTTTCTTT.

The rearrangement links TRBV7-2 to TRBJ1-6; 12 bases are a match to TRBD1. J gave up 9 bases and V 5 bases, and 5 bases lay outside the gene matches. Germline V gene sequence: CDR1 SGHTA, CDR2 FQGNSA. The CDR3 is made up of 15 amino acids. As DNA, the CDR3 is TGTGCCAGCAGCCTGGGACAGGGGGCATCTTCACCCCTCCACTTT. This encodes CASSLGQGASSPLHF.

About this clone: Within the sample, other DNA sequences also encode this same CDR3. This rearrangement joins TRBV7-2 to TRBJ1-2; a weak D match, TRBD1 (5 bases). The germline V gene has CDR1 SGHTA and CDR2 FQGNSA. V lost 1 base, J lost 8 bases, and 11 bases lay in between. The CDR3 is 13 residues long. The CDR3 coding sequence is TGTGCCAGCAGCTTAGGAGGCAGGGACGGCTACACCTTC. It codes for CASSLGGRDGYTF.